Each of the 10 T cell receptor beta chains below was sequenced from the same sample in a study of human T cells and chemical hapten exposure. Each CDR3 protein gets one entry after TCRdb re-called the RACE reads with MiXCR. The table includes over 300,000 distinct CDR3 sequences, roughly 4.6% detected once. Time point noted: pre-sensitization, week 0. Treatment indicated: therapeutic diphenylcyclopropenone sensitization with weekly scalp DPC. The sample here was whole blood, taken in connection with sensitization to the hapten diphenylcyclopropenone (DPC). The source is a woman aged 50 to 60 with alopecia areata. Some clones in this sample may be carry-over from other donors' samples.

The chain recombines TRBV19 with TRBJ2-2; tentative D call: TRBD2 (6 bases). This CDR3 spans 16 amino acids. The germline V gene has CDR1 LNHDA and CDR2 SQIVND (reference sequence). V lost 1 base, J lost 0 bases, and 9 bases lay in between. The CDR3 sequence is CASSIVPGANTGELFF. CDR3 nucleotide sequence: TGTGCCAGTAGTATAGTCCCGGGGGCGAACACCGGGGAGCTGTTTTTT.

The gene calls are TRBV6-6 and TRBJ2-3; maybe TRBD2 (6 bases). This CDR3 contains 17 residues. Germline V gene sequence: CDR1 MNHNY, CDR2 SVGAGI (reference sequence). Trimming cost V 6 bases and J 2 bases, with 21 bases left between them. CDR3 sequence (DNA): TGTGCCAGCAGGGCCCCTACTAGCCCCCCCTACACAGATACGCAGTATTTT. Its protein is CASRAPTSPPYTDTQYF.

Ten or more counts support this clonotype. V and J are TRBV7-9 and TRBJ1-1; no reliable D call. The CDR3 sequence is 12 residues long. Trimming took 1 base from V and 6 from J, leaving 6 bases between them. CDR1 SEHNR and CDR2 FQNEAQ come from the germline V gene (reference sequence). CDR3 residues: CASSLDVAEAFF. CDR3 coding DNA: TGTGCCAGCAGCTTAGATGTGGCTGAAGCTTTCTTT.

The V call is TRBV25-1, the J call TRBJ2-7, with no clear D. Between the trimmed V and J ends, which lost 2 bases and 0 bases, there was a span of 8 bases. The CDR3 has 14 residues. In germline, CDR1 is MGHDK, CDR2 SYGVNS. The CDR3, as DNA: TGTGCCAGCAGTGAAGGTCTAGGCTCCTACGAGCAGTACTTC. This translates into CASSEGLGSYEQYF.

This clonotype was found many times. The chain recombines TRBV5-5 with TRBJ2-3; the match to TRBD2 covers 7 bases. The CDR3 has 14 amino acids. J lost 0 bases, V lost 7 bases, and 5 bases had no gene match. Germline V gene data show CDR1 as SGHKS and CDR2 as YYEKEE (reference sequence). The CDR3 reads CASAAGDSTDTQYF. CDR3 sequence (DNA): TGTGCCAGCGCTGCGGGAGACAGCACAGATACGCAGTATTTT.

This clonotype was picked up a small number of times. The CDR3 nucleotides read TGTGCCAGCAGCTTAGTTGGCGGGCCCCAGCATTTT. Protein sequence: CASSLVGGPQHF. The gene calls are TRBV11-2 and TRBJ1-5, with D unclear. The germline V gene has CDR1 SGHAT and CDR2 FQNNGV. CDR3 length: 12 amino acids. V dropped 1 base and J dropped 9 bases, with 7 bases sitting between them.

This clonotype came up many times. This chain uses TRBV12-3 or TRBV12-4 with TRBJ2-6; D unclear. The CDR3 totals 14 residues. V dropped 8 bases and J dropped 2 bases, with 10 bases sitting between them. The CDR3 DNA is TGTGCCAGCTCCTATCGGCCTGGGGCCAACGTCCTGACTTTC. Translation gives CASSYRPGANVLTF.

This clonotype was recorded many times. The J gene is TRBJ2-1, the V gene TRBV10-3; perhaps TRBD2 as D (7 bases). CDR1 and CDR2 (germline): ENHRY, SYGVKD. Trimming took 7 bases from V and 9 from J, leaving 13 bases between them. This CDR3 has 12 amino acids. The CDR3 loop is CAIKGGGPEQFF. The CDR3 coding sequence is TGTGCCATCAAAGGGGGGGGCCCTGAGCAGTTCTTC.

This clonotype was seen repeatedly, ten times or more. The chain has TRBV6-5 and TRBJ1-5, with D uncertain. The CDR3 runs 12 residues. V lost 8 bases, J lost 7 bases, and 12 bases lay in between. CDR1 is MNHEY, CDR2 SVGAGI, per germline. CDR3 residues: CASSAFGQPQHF. CDR3 coding DNA: TGTGCCAGCTCAGCGTTCGGACAGCCCCAGCATTTT.

The chain uses TRBV12-3 or TRBV12-4 and TRBJ2-2, with D possibly matching TRBD2 (5 bases). V was shortened by 8 bases and J by 0 bases, with 16 bases between the two germline ends. The CDR3 consists of 16 residues. CDR3 region: CASPPGGPPNTGELFF. CDR3 nucleotides: TGTGCCAGCCCACCCGGAGGACCACCGAACACCGGGGAGCTGTTTTTT.